The 14 T cell receptor beta chains in this list originate from one sample, sequenced in a study of T cell changes during pregnancy in multiple sclerosis. The assay was immunoSEQ multiplex PCR, and TCRdb's table has in-frame clones only and misses some. The table lists approximately 68,000 clones, 91% of them singletons. The material was peripheral blood, obtained in the third trimester of pregnancy. The receptors shown here come from a female donor in good health, enrolled as a control in a pregnancy study.

The gene calls are TRBV6-1 and TRBJ1-5, with D tentatively TRBD1 (5 bases). CDR3 size: 13 residues. The germline V gene has CDR1 MNHNS and CDR2 SASEGT. V gave up 5 bases and J gave up 5 bases, with 10 bases separating them. The CDR3 DNA is TGTGCCAGCAGTAAAGGGGCCCATCAGCCCCAGCATTTT. Protein product: CASSKGAHQPQHF.

The V call is TRBV20-1, the J call TRBJ1-1; no clear D gene. The CDR3 extends over 11 amino acids. Per the germline V gene, CDR1 is DFQATT and CDR2 is SNEGSKA (reference sequence). Trimming took 7 bases from V and 6 from J, leaving 12 bases between them. The DNA for the CDR3 is TGCAGTGAGCTCCAGCGATCTGAAGCTTTCTTT. This codes for CSELQRSEAFF.

This clone was observed a handful of times. The chain recombines TRBV10-3 with TRBJ1-2, with 8 bases matching TRBD1. Germline CDR1 is ENHRY and CDR2 is SYGVKD. The CDR3 is 16 residues long. Trimming cost V 6 bases and J 1 base; bases outside gene matches: 10. The CDR3 region is CAISGTGTGLNYGYTF. CDR3 sequence (DNA): TGTGCCATCAGCGGAACCGGGACAGGCCTTAACTATGGCTACACCTTC.

This chain uses TRBV5-1 with TRBJ1-2; tentative D call: TRBD1 (6 bases). V was trimmed by 2 bases and J by 0 bases, leaving 14 bases between them. CDR3 size: 16 residues. CDR1 and CDR2 from the germline V gene are SGHRS and YFSETQ. The CDR3 loop reads CASSFTGDTANYGYTF. The CDR3 DNA follows: TGCGCCAGCAGCTTTACTGGGGACACAGCTAACTATGGCTACACCTTC. Combining the CDR3 with reference TRBV5-1 and TRBJ1-2 gives the whole variable domain KAGVTQTPRYLIKTRGQQVTLSCSPISGHRSVSWYQQTPGQGLQFLFEYFSETQRNKGNFPGRFSGRQFSNSRSEMNVSTLELGDSALYLCASSFTGDTANYGYTFGSGTRLTVV.

The genes are TRBV5-1 and TRBJ2-3, with a possible D match to TRBD2 (7 bases). CDR1 and CDR2 from the germline V gene are SGHRS and YFSETQ. CDR3 length equals 14 residues. V was trimmed by 7 bases and J by 5 bases, leaving 17 bases between them. The CDR3 region is CASSYGGQVDTQYF. The CDR3 region has the DNA TGCGCCAGCTCCTACGGGGGGCAGGTAGATACGCAGTATTTT.

CDR3 bases: TGTGCCAGCAGCTTAGCCCCGGCAGGGACTGAAGCTTTCTTT. This codes for CASSLAPAGTEAFF. The chain links TRBV13 to TRBJ1-1, with D possibly being TRBD1 (5 bases). Germline V CDR1 and CDR2: PRHDT, FYEKMQ (reference sequence). CDR3 size: 14 residues. The ends were cut back, 1 base at V and 5 bases at J, with 11 bases in the middle.

The chain links TRBV27 to TRBJ2-7; 9 nucleotides line up with TRBD2. Germline V lookup: CDR1 MNHEY, CDR2 SMNVEV (reference sequence). The CDR3 spans 14 residues. The ends lost 5 bases at V and 2 bases at J; junction bases unmatched: 4. The chain's CDR3 is CASSRAGGPYEQYF. CDR3 in DNA: TGTGCCAGCAGTCGGGCGGGAGGGCCCTACGAGCAGTACTTC.

V gene TRBV6-1 combines with J gene TRBJ1-5; 7 bases agree with TRBD1. In germline, CDR1 is MNHNS, CDR2 SASEGT. J was trimmed by 5 bases and V by 5 bases; bases with no gene match: 3. CDR3 length equals 13 residues. DNA for the CDR3: TGTGCCAGCAGTCAACAGGGGTATCAGCCCCAGCATTTT. Translated: CASSQQGYQPQHF.

The V gene is TRBV4-2, the J gene TRBJ2-3; D is possibly TRBD2 (6 bases). Germline V gene sequence: CDR1 LGHNA, CDR2 YNFKEQ. This CDR3 comprises 18 residues. Deletions cut 0 bases from V and 1 base from J, with 17 bases between. CDR3 sequence (DNA): TGTGCCAGCAGCCAAGACCTGGGAGGCGGGATCGGCACAGATACGCAGTATTTT. It encodes CASSQDLGGGIGTDTQYF.

This chain links TRBV7-2 with TRBJ1-3; D might be TRBD1 (6 bases). The CDR3 covers 14 residues. V was shortened by 1 base and J by 4 bases, with 8 bases between the two germline ends. Looked up from germline, CDR1 is SGHTA and CDR2 is FQGNSA. CDR3 nucleotide sequence: TGTGCCAGCAGCTTAGGAGGGACAGGAAACACCATATATTTT. It codes for CASSLGGTGNTIYF.

The chain carries TRBV5-6 and TRBJ2-3; TRBD2 aligns across 11 bases. Germline values: CDR1 SGHDT, CDR2 YYEEEE. V lost 4 bases to trimming and J lost 6 bases; unmatched junction nucleotides: 10. The CDR3 has 16 residues. The CDR3 coding sequence is TGTGCCAGCAGCGCCACTGGGACTAGCGGCGGGGATACGCAGTATTTT. As protein: CASSATGTSGGDTQYF.

The DNA for the CDR3 is TGTGCCAGCAGTCGCTGGACAGAGCGTCGTTGGGAGACGCAGTATTTT. Encoded protein: CASSRWTERRWETQYF. V usage is TRBV27 and J usage is TRBJ2-3; a weak D match, TRBD1 (6 bases). Trimming removed 5 bases from V and 9 bases from J, with 24 bases in between. The CDR3 is 16 amino acids. From germline, CDR1 is MNHEY and CDR2 SMNVEV (reference sequence).

The rearrangement joins TRBV19 to TRBJ1-2; D might be TRBD1 (5 bases). The ends were cut back, 0 bases at V and 4 bases at J, with 12 bases in the middle. Germline V lookup: CDR1 LNHDA, CDR2 SQIVND (reference sequence). This CDR3 comprises 15 residues. The CDR3 nucleotides read TGTGCCAGTAGTATAGAAGCGGGGCAGGGCTATGGCTACACCTTC. Amino acids: CASSIEAGQGYGYTF.

Notes on this clone: Other DNA variants within this sample encode the same CDR3. This chain joins TRBV18 and TRBJ2-7; no reliable D call. V was trimmed by 1 base and J by 4 bases, leaving 5 bases between them. Germline CDR1 reads KGHSH; CDR2 reads LQKENI. CDR3 size: 12 residues. The chain's CDR3 is CASSPRAYEQYF. The CDR3 region has the DNA TGTGCCAGCTCACCACGGGCTTACGAGCAGTACTTC.